At least ten counts were recorded for the clone carrying this TCR beta chain. Its antigen is not identified. This sample is drawn from a study of CD8+CD57+ T cells in acquired aplastic anemia. Study-wide context: Recorded DNA amounts for sorted CD4+ and CD8+ cells had an average of 3.2 ug.

According to the study, genomic DNA was the template for TCR beta VDJ and CDR3 profiling. One entry per CDR3 protein, called by TCRdb with MiXCR from the reads. The table lists 200,000 to 300,000 distinct CDR3 sequences, 40% to 50% of them singletons. Whole-study findings and limits: Shared by patients and controls, roughly 28 CD8+ CDR3s were abundant in patients. Patients did not significantly differ from controls in CD8+ Simpson's diversity.

The sequenced patients had an expansion of CD8+CD57+ cells seen by flow cytometry. Each patient gave a blood sample that was collected before any therapy had been received. This clonotype was obtained from a human donor with aplastic anemia. The sequenced material came from sorted CD4+, CD8+, or CD8+CD57+ T cells (not recorded which) from PBMCs.

The CDR3 nucleotides read TGTGCCAGCAGCCTTGAACTCACGGGGACTGAAGCTTTCTTT. Translated, it gives CASSLELTGTEAFF. The chain is built from TRBV9 and TRBJ1-1; D remains unclear. Germline-derived CDR1 and CDR2 are SGDLS and YYNGEE. CDR3 length equals 14 residues. Trimming left V 4 bases short and J 5 bases short, with 15 bases between.